The rows below give T cell receptor beta chains drawn from one sample of a study of spatial heterogeneity in lung cancer. TCRdb itself ran the 5' RACE reads through MiXCR, one entry per CDR3 protein. This table has more than 75,000 distinct CDR3 sequences, just under 20% appearing once. Source: PBMCs, taken at follow-up. Receptors were obtained from a male donor with early-stage non-small cell lung cancer. Both conserved end residues are part of each CDR3. The order of the fields is D gene, V gene, clone size, J gene, CDR3 length, CDR3 DNA, CDR3 protein. A D gene is named only where the DNA matches it firmly. Expanded clones get a size class; other rows say once, few or many, or leave the size out.

d_gene: -
v_gene: TRBV7-6
abundance: few
j_gene: TRBJ1-2
len: 14
CDR3nt: TGTGCCAGCAGCCCTCAACGGGGTCTCGACGGCTACACCTTC
CDR3aa: CASSPQRGLDGYTF

d_gene: TRBD1
v_gene: TRBV20-1
abundance: -
j_gene: TRBJ1-1
len: 15
CDR3nt: TGCAGTGCCCAGACGTCCAGGGGGCCGAACACTGAAGCTTTCTTT
CDR3aa: CSAQTSRGPNTEAFF

d_gene: TRBD1
v_gene: TRBV4-3
abundance: -
j_gene: TRBJ1-2
len: 15
CDR3nt: TGCGCCAGCAGCCAAGTTGTGGGACAGAACTATGGCTACACCTTC
CDR3aa: CASSQVVGQNYGYTF

d_gene: TRBD1
v_gene: TRBV5-1
abundance: -
j_gene: TRBJ1-1
len: 16
CDR3nt: TGCGCCAGCAGCCCCTGGGACAGGGGGCTGATCACTGAAGCTTTCTTT
CDR3aa: CASSPWDRGLITEAFF

d_gene: TRBD1
v_gene: TRBV7-2
abundance: few
j_gene: TRBJ2-3
len: 14
CDR3nt: TGTGCCAGCAGCAGGACAGGGGGCTTAGATACGCAGTATTTT
CDR3aa: CASSRTGGLDTQYF

d_gene: -
v_gene: TRBV6-2/TRBV6-3
abundance: -
j_gene: TRBJ2-1
len: 14
CDR3nt: TGTGCCAGCAGCAGTCCACTCTCCTACAATGAGCAGTTCTTC
CDR3aa: CASSSPLSYNEQFF

d_gene: TRBD2
v_gene: TRBV20-1
abundance: -
j_gene: TRBJ2-1
len: 14
CDR3nt: TGCAGTGCTCCCGGGACTAGCGGTGGCAATGAGCAGTTCTTC
CDR3aa: CSAPGTSGGNEQFF

d_gene: -
v_gene: TRBV2
abundance: -
j_gene: TRBJ2-4
len: 16
CDR3nt: TGTGCCAGCACTAGGCAGGACCTCTATGCCAAAAACATTCAGTACTTC
CDR3aa: CASTRQDLYAKNIQYF

d_gene: -
v_gene: TRBV30
abundance: -
j_gene: TRBJ1-1
len: 15
CDR3nt: TGTGCCTGGAGTGTATCGGGAGCTATGAACACTGAAGCTTTCTTT
CDR3aa: CAWSVSGAMNTEAFF

d_gene: TRBD2
v_gene: TRBV3-1
abundance: -
j_gene: TRBJ2-1
len: 13
CDR3nt: TGTGCCAGCAGCCAAGAAAGTAGCGGGGAGCAGTTCTTC
CDR3aa: CASSQESSGEQFF

d_gene: -
v_gene: TRBV3-1
abundance: -
j_gene: TRBJ2-6
len: 15
CDR3nt: TGTGCCAGCAGACAGGGCGTCTCTGGGGCCAACGTCCTGACTTTC
CDR3aa: CASRQGVSGANVLTF

d_gene: -
v_gene: TRBV27
abundance: -
j_gene: TRBJ2-3
len: 16
CDR3nt: TGTGCCAGCAGCGCGGGCGGGGGCCCTAGCACAGATACGCAGTATTTT
CDR3aa: CASSAGGGPSTDTQYF

d_gene: -
v_gene: TRBV20-1
abundance: -
j_gene: TRBJ1-5
len: 16
CDR3nt: TGCAGTGCTAGAAAGACACCGTCTGGGCAGAATCAGCCCCAGCATTTT
CDR3aa: CSARKTPSGQNQPQHF

d_gene: -
v_gene: TRBV4-1
abundance: few
j_gene: TRBJ2-3
len: 17
CDR3nt: TGCGCCAGCAGAAATGATCAGGGGGCGGGGGTCATGGATACGCAGTATTTT
CDR3aa: CASRNDQGAGVMDTQYF

d_gene: -
v_gene: TRBV5-5
abundance: many
j_gene: TRBJ1-5
len: 14
CDR3nt: TGTGCCAGCAGCTTGGCCCTTAGCAATCAGCCCCAGCATTTT
CDR3aa: CASSLALSNQPQHF

d_gene: -
v_gene: TRBV24-1
abundance: -
j_gene: TRBJ1-3
len: 15
CDR3nt: TGTGCCACCAGTGATTCGCGGACAGTCGGAAACACCATATATTTT
CDR3aa: CATSDSRTVGNTIYF

d_gene: -
v_gene: TRBV19
abundance: few
j_gene: TRBJ1-5
len: 12
CDR3nt: TGTGCCAGTAAGGGACCCCAGGGGACCCAGCATTTT
CDR3aa: CASKGPQGTQHF

d_gene: TRBD2
v_gene: TRBV9
abundance: -
j_gene: TRBJ2-3
len: 16
CDR3nt: TGTGCCAGCAGCCCCAGGACTAGCGGGAGTGTAGATACGCAGTATTTT
CDR3aa: CASSPRTSGSVDTQYF

d_gene: TRBD2
v_gene: TRBV20-1
abundance: many
j_gene: TRBJ2-3
len: 15
CDR3nt: TGCAGTGCTAGAGATCTAGCGGGACCGGGAGATACGCAGTATTTT
CDR3aa: CSARDLAGPGDTQYF

d_gene: TRBD1
v_gene: TRBV5-4
abundance: -
j_gene: TRBJ1-1
len: 15
CDR3nt: TGTGCCAGCAGCTTGGCCAGGACAGGGAACACTGAAGCTTTCTTT
CDR3aa: CASSLARTGNTEAFF

d_gene: TRBD1
v_gene: TRBV5-5
abundance: -
j_gene: TRBJ2-2
len: 15
CDR3nt: TGTGCCAGCAGCAAAGGACAGGGGTGGACCGGGGAGCTGTTTTTT
CDR3aa: CASSKGQGWTGELFF

d_gene: TRBD1
v_gene: TRBV6-5
abundance: -
j_gene: TRBJ2-5
len: 15
CDR3nt: TGTGCCAGCGGGGAGACAGGGGTAGATAAAGAGACCCAGTACTTC
CDR3aa: CASGETGVDKETQYF

d_gene: -
v_gene: TRBV6-1
abundance: -
j_gene: TRBJ1-4
len: 16
CDR3nt: TGTGCCAGCACCCGCCGGGACATAGCAACTAATGAAAAACTGTTTTTT
CDR3aa: CASTRRDIATNEKLFF

d_gene: -
v_gene: TRBV4-1
abundance: few
j_gene: TRBJ2-1
len: 15
CDR3nt: TGCGCCAGCAGCCAAAGTCGAGTTCTCTTCAATGAGCAGTTCTTC
CDR3aa: CASSQSRVLFNEQFF

d_gene: -
v_gene: TRBV5-1
abundance: -
j_gene: TRBJ1-1
len: 13
CDR3nt: TGCGCCAGCAGAGGCAGGCCAAGAACTGAAGCTTTCTTT
CDR3aa: CASRGRPRTEAFF

d_gene: TRBD2
v_gene: TRBV4-1
abundance: -
j_gene: TRBJ2-7
len: 17
CDR3nt: TGCGCCAGCAGCCCCTCCGGTGCAGCGGGAGGAATATACGAGCAGTACTTC
CDR3aa: CASSPSGAAGGIYEQYF

d_gene: -
v_gene: TRBV25-1
abundance: -
j_gene: TRBJ1-5
len: 15
CDR3nt: TGTGCCAGCAGTGGCCCAGGAGGGGGGAGACAGCCCCAGCATTTT
CDR3aa: CASSGPGGGRQPQHF

d_gene: -
v_gene: TRBV15
abundance: few
j_gene: TRBJ2-5
len: 13
CDR3nt: TGTGCCACCAGCAGAGTTGGGCAAGAGACCCAGTACTTC
CDR3aa: CATSRVGQETQYF

d_gene: -
v_gene: TRBV7-9
abundance: -
j_gene: TRBJ1-1
len: 14
CDR3nt: TGTGCCAGCAGCTGGGACAATGGGGAAACTGAAGCTTTCTTT
CDR3aa: CASSWDNGETEAFF

d_gene: TRBD1
v_gene: TRBV6-1
abundance: -
j_gene: TRBJ1-2
len: 16
CDR3nt: TGTGCCAGCAGTGATATCGCGAGACAGGGTAGAGATGGCTACACCTTC
CDR3aa: CASSDIARQGRDGYTF

d_gene: -
v_gene: TRBV3-1
abundance: many
j_gene: TRBJ1-1
len: 16
CDR3nt: TGTGCCAGCAGCCGTGGACTGGGTCAAATCGGCACTGAAGCTTTCTTT
CDR3aa: CASSRGLGQIGTEAFF

d_gene: -
v_gene: TRBV7-2
abundance: many
j_gene: TRBJ2-3
len: 14
CDR3nt: TGTGCCAGCAGCTTATCGTTGACACCAGATACGCAGTATTTT
CDR3aa: CASSLSLTPDTQYF

d_gene: -
v_gene: TRBV19
abundance: -
j_gene: TRBJ2-2
len: 14
CDR3nt: TGTGCCAGTAGTATAAGTGGGGGCACCGGGGAGCTGTTTTTT
CDR3aa: CASSISGGTGELFF

d_gene: TRBD1
v_gene: TRBV5-1
abundance: -
j_gene: TRBJ1-3
len: 17
CDR3nt: TGCGCCAGCAGCCTCCGGACAGGCCAGGACTCTGGAAACACCATATATTTT
CDR3aa: CASSLRTGQDSGNTIYF

d_gene: -
v_gene: TRBV11-2
abundance: many
j_gene: TRBJ2-3
len: 16
CDR3nt: TGTGCCAGCAGCTTAGGGACTCCTTCCGGTCCAGATACGCAGTATTTT
CDR3aa: CASSLGTPSGPDTQYF

d_gene: TRBD1
v_gene: TRBV5-5
abundance: few
j_gene: TRBJ2-4
len: 15
CDR3nt: TGTGCCAGCAGCTTCCGACAGGGGATCCAAAACATTCAGTACTTC
CDR3aa: CASSFRQGIQNIQYF

d_gene: -
v_gene: TRBV9
abundance: -
j_gene: TRBJ2-7
len: 14
CDR3nt: TGTGCCAGCAGCGTCGACAGAGGGACCTACGAGCAGTACTTC
CDR3aa: CASSVDRGTYEQYF

d_gene: TRBD2
v_gene: TRBV6-1
abundance: -
j_gene: TRBJ2-1
len: 12
CDR3nt: TGTGGGGGTATGGGAGGGTACAATGAGCAGTTCTTC
CDR3aa: CGGMGGYNEQFF

d_gene: -
v_gene: TRBV20-1
abundance: -
j_gene: TRBJ1-1
len: 13
CDR3nt: TGCAGTGCTAGAGATCCCCGATACACTGAAGCTTTCTTT
CDR3aa: CSARDPRYTEAFF

d_gene: TRBD1
v_gene: TRBV2
abundance: few
j_gene: TRBJ1-5
len: 18
CDR3nt: TGTGCCAGCAGTGTAGAGGGACAGGGGTTTCAGAGCAATCAGCCCCAGCATTTT
CDR3aa: CASSVEGQGFQSNQPQHF

d_gene: TRBD2
v_gene: TRBV12-3/TRBV12-4
abundance: -
j_gene: TRBJ2-2
len: 16
CDR3nt: TGTGCCAGCACCCAAAGCGGGAGCCGGAGCACCGGGGAGCTGTTTTTT
CDR3aa: CASTQSGSRSTGELFF

d_gene: -
v_gene: TRBV7-6
abundance: -
j_gene: TRBJ2-3
len: 15
CDR3nt: TGTGCCAGCAGCTTAGCTGGGGTTAGCACAGATACGCAGTATTTT
CDR3aa: CASSLAGVSTDTQYF

d_gene: -
v_gene: TRBV5-1
abundance: -
j_gene: TRBJ1-4
len: 15
CDR3nt: TGCGCCAGCAGCCCGGGACAAGCAACTAATGAAAAACTGTTTTTT
CDR3aa: CASSPGQATNEKLFF

d_gene: -
v_gene: TRBV7-9
abundance: many
j_gene: TRBJ1-5
len: 13
CDR3nt: TGTGCCAGCAGCTCACGGGGGGGTCAGCCCCAGCATTTT
CDR3aa: CASSSRGGQPQHF

d_gene: -
v_gene: TRBV2
abundance: few
j_gene: TRBJ1-2
len: 14
CDR3nt: TGTGCCAGCAAACCCGAACAGGGAAACTATGGCTACACCTTC
CDR3aa: CASKPEQGNYGYTF

d_gene: -
v_gene: TRBV19
abundance: -
j_gene: TRBJ1-5
len: 15
CDR3nt: TGTGCCAGTAGTATTGCTCAGATAAGCAATCAGCCCCAGCATTTT
CDR3aa: CASSIAQISNQPQHF

d_gene: -
v_gene: TRBV18
abundance: -
j_gene: TRBJ1-5
len: 15
CDR3nt: TGTGCCAGCTCACCGACGATCGATAGCAATCAGCCCCAGCATTTT
CDR3aa: CASSPTIDSNQPQHF

d_gene: -
v_gene: TRBV18
abundance: few
j_gene: TRBJ2-1
len: 14
CDR3nt: TGTGCCAGCTCACCACCGAAACCTTACAATGAGCAGTTCTTC
CDR3aa: CASSPPKPYNEQFF

d_gene: TRBD2
v_gene: TRBV9
abundance: -
j_gene: TRBJ2-2
len: 18
CDR3nt: TGTGCCAGCAGCGTCTCCGGGACTAGCGGGGCGAACACCGGGGAGCTGTTTTTT
CDR3aa: CASSVSGTSGANTGELFF

d_gene: -
v_gene: TRBV10-2
abundance: -
j_gene: TRBJ2-3
len: 17
CDR3nt: TGCGCCAGCAGCGGACGTTTAGCAGCTCTTAGCACAGATACGCAGTATTTT
CDR3aa: CASSGRLAALSTDTQYF

d_gene: -
v_gene: TRBV7-2
abundance: once
j_gene: TRBJ2-1
len: 13
CDR3nt: TGTGCCAGCAGCTTAGCAGTACAACCTGAGCAGTTCTTC
CDR3aa: CASSLAVQPEQFF

d_gene: TRBD1
v_gene: TRBV7-9
abundance: few
j_gene: TRBJ2-1
len: 15
CDR3nt: TGTGCCAGCAGCAGGCGGTCCAGGGGGCTTAATGAGCAGTTCTTC
CDR3aa: CASSRRSRGLNEQFF

d_gene: -
v_gene: TRBV6-6
abundance: many
j_gene: TRBJ2-2
len: 11
CDR3nt: TGTGCCAGCTCGGATGCCGGGGAGCTGTTTTTT
CDR3aa: CASSDAGELFF